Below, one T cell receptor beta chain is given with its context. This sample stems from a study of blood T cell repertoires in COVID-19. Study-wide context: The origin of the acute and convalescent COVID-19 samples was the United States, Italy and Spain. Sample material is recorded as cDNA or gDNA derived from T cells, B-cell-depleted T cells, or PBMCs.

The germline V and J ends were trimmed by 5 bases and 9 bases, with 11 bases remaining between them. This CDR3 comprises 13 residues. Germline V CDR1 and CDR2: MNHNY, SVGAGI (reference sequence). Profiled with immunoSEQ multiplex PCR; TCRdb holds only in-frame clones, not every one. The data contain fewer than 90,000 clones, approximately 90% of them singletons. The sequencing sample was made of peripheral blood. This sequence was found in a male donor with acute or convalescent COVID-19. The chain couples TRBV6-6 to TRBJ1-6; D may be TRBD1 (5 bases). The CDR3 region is CASSGPGGSPLHF. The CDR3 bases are TGTGCCAGCAGTGGACCGGGGGGTTCACCCCTCCACTTT.